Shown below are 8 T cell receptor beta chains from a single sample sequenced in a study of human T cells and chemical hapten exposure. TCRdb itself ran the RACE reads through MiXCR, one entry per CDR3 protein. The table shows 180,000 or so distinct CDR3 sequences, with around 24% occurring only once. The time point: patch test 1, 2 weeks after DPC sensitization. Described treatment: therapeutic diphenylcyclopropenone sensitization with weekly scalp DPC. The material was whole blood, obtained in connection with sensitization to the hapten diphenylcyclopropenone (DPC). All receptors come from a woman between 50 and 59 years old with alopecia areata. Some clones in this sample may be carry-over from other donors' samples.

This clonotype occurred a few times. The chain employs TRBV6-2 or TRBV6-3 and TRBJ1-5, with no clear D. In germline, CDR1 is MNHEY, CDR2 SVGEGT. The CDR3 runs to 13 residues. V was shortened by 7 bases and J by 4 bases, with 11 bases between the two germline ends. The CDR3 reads CASMNGGNQPQHF. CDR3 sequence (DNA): TGTGCCAGCATGAACGGAGGGAATCAGCCCCAGCATTTT.

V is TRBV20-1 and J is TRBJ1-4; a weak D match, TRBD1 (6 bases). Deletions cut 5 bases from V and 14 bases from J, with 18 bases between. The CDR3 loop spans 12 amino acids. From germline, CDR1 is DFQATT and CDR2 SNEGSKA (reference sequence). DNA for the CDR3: TGCAGTGCTGAAAATTACAGGGATAGTCTGTTTTTT. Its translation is CSAENYRDSLFF.

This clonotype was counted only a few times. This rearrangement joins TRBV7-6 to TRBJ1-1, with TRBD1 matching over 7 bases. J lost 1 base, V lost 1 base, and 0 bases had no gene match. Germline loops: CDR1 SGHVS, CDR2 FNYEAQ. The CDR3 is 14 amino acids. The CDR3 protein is CASSLGTGNTEAFF. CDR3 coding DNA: TGTGCCAGCAGCTTAGGGACAGGGAACACTGAAGCTTTCTTT.

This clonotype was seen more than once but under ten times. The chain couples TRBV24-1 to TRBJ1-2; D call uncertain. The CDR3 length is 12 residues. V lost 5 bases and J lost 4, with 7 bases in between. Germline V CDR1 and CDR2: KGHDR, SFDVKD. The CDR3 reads CATSVPGYGYTF. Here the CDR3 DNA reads TGTGCCACCAGTGTTCCGGGCTATGGCTACACCTTC.

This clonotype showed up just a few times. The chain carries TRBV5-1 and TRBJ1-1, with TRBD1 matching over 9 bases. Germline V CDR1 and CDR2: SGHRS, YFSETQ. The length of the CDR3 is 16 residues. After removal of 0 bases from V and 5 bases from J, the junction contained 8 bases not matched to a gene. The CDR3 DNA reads TGCGCCAGCAGCTTGGCAGGACAGGGGAGAACTACTGAAGCTTTCTTT. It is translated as CASSLAGQGRTTEAFF.

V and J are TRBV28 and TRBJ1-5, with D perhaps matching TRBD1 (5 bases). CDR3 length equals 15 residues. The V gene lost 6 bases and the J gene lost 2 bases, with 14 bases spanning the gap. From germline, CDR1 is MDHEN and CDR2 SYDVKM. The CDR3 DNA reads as TGTGCCAGCAGGATTGTCGGCAGGGGCAATCAGCCCCAGCATTTT. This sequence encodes CASRIVGRGNQPQHF.

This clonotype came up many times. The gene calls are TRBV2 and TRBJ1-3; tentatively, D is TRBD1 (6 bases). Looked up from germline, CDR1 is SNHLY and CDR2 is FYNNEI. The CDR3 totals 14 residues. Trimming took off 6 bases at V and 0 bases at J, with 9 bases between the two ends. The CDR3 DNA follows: TGTGCCAGCAGGTCGGACAGCTCTGGAAACACCATATATTTT. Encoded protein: CASRSDSSGNTIYF.

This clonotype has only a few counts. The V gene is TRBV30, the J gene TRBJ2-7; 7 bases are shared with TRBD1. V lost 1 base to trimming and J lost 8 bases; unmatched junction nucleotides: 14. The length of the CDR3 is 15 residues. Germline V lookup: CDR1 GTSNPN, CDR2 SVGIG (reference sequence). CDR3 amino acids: CAWSESGTDFTKQYF. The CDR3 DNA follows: TGTGCCTGGAGTGAATCCGGGACAGACTTTACGAAGCAGTACTTC.